This TCR beta chain appears in the sequencing data of a study of OX40 agonist ivuxolimab in advanced cancers. The table came from immunoSEQ multiplex PCR; TCRdb's copy has only in-frame clones and leaves some out. The sample contains 40,000 or so clones, around 93% of which appear only once. Germline V gives CDR1 SEHNR, CDR2 FQNEAQ (reference sequence). Losses at the gene ends were 3 bases for V and 5 bases for J; bases not matched to a gene: 4. The CDR3 is 13 amino acids. The material sequenced was CD4+ or CD8+ T cells sorted from blood, taken in a trial of the OX40 agonist ivuxolimab. This clonotype was sampled from an adult with an advanced solid tumor such as melanoma, head and neck, liver or kidney cancer. The J gene is TRBJ2-7, the V gene TRBV7-9; 7 nucleotides agree with TRBD1. Here the CDR3 DNA reads TGTGCCAGCAGCTTGACAGGGAGACACGAGCAGTACTTC. Protein sequence: CASSLTGRHEQYF.